These T cell receptor beta chains were read from a single sample in a study of T cell responses to AZD1222 COVID-19 vaccine. The method was immunoSEQ multiplex PCR; TCRdb's version includes in-frame clones alone and lacks a portion of them. The sample records about 70,000 clones, 84% being singletons. Sequencing used peripheral blood, obtained on day 0 of AZD1222 vaccination. The receptors here all came from an adult in good health. Both conserved end residues are part of each CDR3. The D gene is left open where the match is weak. Size is omitted from some rows. Given values are once, few, many or a class for expanded clones.

V gene: TRBV29-1; J gene: TRBJ2-5; D gene: NA; clone size: NA; CDR3 DNA: TGCAGCGTTGATAAATGGCAGGGCCAGGGTGAGACCCAGTACTTC; CDR3 protein: CSVDKWQGQGETQYF
V gene: TRBV19; J gene: TRBJ2-5; D gene: TRBD2; clone size: few; CDR3 DNA: TGTGCCAGTAGTATCGGGGGGGAGACCCAGTACTTC; CDR3 protein: CASSIGGETQYF
V gene: TRBV5-1; J gene: TRBJ2-2; D gene: NA; clone size: NA; CDR3 DNA: TGCGCCAGCAGCTTGTTAGCAGGCGGGTTCACCGGGGAGCTGTTTTTT; CDR3 protein: CASSLLAGGFTGELFF
V gene: TRBV4-1; J gene: TRBJ1-3; D gene: TRBD1; clone size: once; CDR3 DNA: TGCGCCAGCAGCCAAAGGGGACAGTCGAGCTCTGGAAACACCATATATTTT; CDR3 protein: CASSQRGQSSSGNTIYF
V gene: TRBV4-1; J gene: TRBJ2-1; D gene: TRBD2; clone size: NA; CDR3 DNA: TGCGCCAGCAGCCAAGGACTAGCTCGGGGGAGCTCCTACAATGAGCAGTTCTTC; CDR3 protein: CASSQGLARGSSYNEQFF
V gene: TRBV10-3; J gene: TRBJ2-1; D gene: NA; clone size: NA; CDR3 DNA: TGTGCCATCAGTGACACCGAGAAGTCCGAGTATGAGCAGTTCTTC; CDR3 protein: CAISDTEKSEYEQFF
V gene: TRBV10-3; J gene: TRBJ2-7; D gene: NA; clone size: NA; CDR3 DNA: TGTGCCATCAGTATGACGATTTCCCATTTTAGACTAGTTCAAAACAGGAGTGGGTCCTACGAGCAGTACTTC; CDR3 protein: CAISMTISHFRLVQNRSGSYEQYF
V gene: TRBV6-5; J gene: TRBJ1-6; D gene: TRBD1; clone size: NA; CDR3 DNA: TGTGCCAGCAGCACAAGACAGGGGAATAATTCACCCCTCCACTTT; CDR3 protein: CASSTRQGNNSPLHF
V gene: TRBV2; J gene: TRBJ2-3; D gene: TRBD1; clone size: NA; CDR3 DNA: TGTGCCAGCAGTGACCAGGGGGCGCGAGATACGCAGTATTTT; CDR3 protein: CASSDQGARDTQYF
V gene: TRBV27; J gene: TRBJ1-6; D gene: TRBD1; clone size: NA; CDR3 DNA: TGTGCCAGCAGTCCACGGACAGGAGACTCACCCCTCCACTTT; CDR3 protein: CASSPRTGDSPLHF
V gene: TRBV5-4; J gene: TRBJ2-3; D gene: TRBD2; clone size: NA; CDR3 DNA: TGTGCCGCCTCGGGAGCGGGGAGCACAGATACGCAGTATTTT; CDR3 protein: CAASGAGSTDTQYF
V gene: TRBV5-1; J gene: TRBJ2-1; D gene: TRBD1; clone size: once; CDR3 DNA: TGCGCCAGCAGCCCGGGACAGGGCTCCTACAATGAGCAGTTCTTC; CDR3 protein: CASSPGQGSYNEQFF
V gene: TRBV5-5; J gene: TRBJ1-1; D gene: NA; clone size: NA; CDR3 DNA: TGTGCCAGCAGCTTTTGGTTGAACACTGAAGCTTTCTTT; CDR3 protein: CASSFWLNTEAFF
V gene: TRBV6-2/TRBV6-3; J gene: TRBJ2-1; D gene: NA; clone size: NA; CDR3 DNA: TGTGCCAGCAGTTACTCGAGTAGGACGGAAACACTCTTC; CDR3 protein: CASSYSSRTETLF
V gene: TRBV28; J gene: TRBJ2-7; D gene: TRBD2; clone size: NA; CDR3 DNA: TGTGCCAGCAGTTATGCTAGCGGGGGAGGTGAGCAGTACTTC; CDR3 protein: CASSYASGGGEQYF
V gene: TRBV7-9; J gene: TRBJ1-5; D gene: NA; clone size: once; CDR3 DNA: TGTGCCAGCAGCCGGGGGGATCAGCCCCAGCATTTT; CDR3 protein: CASSRGDQPQHF
V gene: TRBV28; J gene: TRBJ2-3; D gene: NA; clone size: NA; CDR3 DNA: TGTGCCAGCAGTTCTGGGGGTAGAGGTACGCAGTATTTT; CDR3 protein: CASSSGGRGTQYF
V gene: TRBV18; J gene: TRBJ1-3; D gene: NA; clone size: NA; CDR3 DNA: TGTGCCAGCTCACCCAAGGCAGTGTCGGTTCTCTCTGGAAACACCATATATTTT; CDR3 protein: CASSPKAVSVLSGNTIYF
V gene: TRBV7-3; J gene: TRBJ2-3; D gene: NA; clone size: NA; CDR3 DNA: TGTGCCAGCAGCCAAAGACACTTCACAGATACGCAGTATTTT; CDR3 protein: CASSQRHFTDTQYF
V gene: TRBV4-2; J gene: TRBJ2-7; D gene: TRBD1; clone size: NA; CDR3 DNA: TGTGCCAGCACCCAAGGGACAGGGGGCTCCTACGAGCAGTACTTC; CDR3 protein: CASTQGTGGSYEQYF
V gene: TRBV11-2; J gene: TRBJ2-1; D gene: TRBD2; clone size: NA; CDR3 DNA: TGTGCCAGCAGCCCCGACGGCGCGGGGGGTAAAGATGAGCAGTTCTTC; CDR3 protein: CASSPDGAGGKDEQFF
V gene: TRBV6-5; J gene: TRBJ2-3; D gene: NA; clone size: NA; CDR3 DNA: TGTGCCAGCAGTCACAGGAGAGATACGCAGTATTTT; CDR3 protein: CASSHRRDTQYF
V gene: TRBV5-4; J gene: TRBJ1-3; D gene: NA; clone size: NA; CDR3 DNA: TGTGCCAGCAGCTTAGACAGTACCGTCTCTGGAAACACCATATATTTT; CDR3 protein: CASSLDSTVSGNTIYF
V gene: TRBV13; J gene: TRBJ2-1; D gene: TRBD2; clone size: NA; CDR3 DNA: TGTGCCAGCAGTAGCCTAGCGGGGATCAATGAGCAGTTCTTC; CDR3 protein: CASSSLAGINEQFF
V gene: TRBV14; J gene: TRBJ1-2; D gene: TRBD1; clone size: NA; CDR3 DNA: TGTGCCAGCAGCCGCGATCCGGGACAGAACTATGGCTACACCTTC; CDR3 protein: CASSRDPGQNYGYTF
V gene: TRBV7-2; J gene: TRBJ2-2; D gene: NA; clone size: NA; CDR3 DNA: TGTGCCAGCAGCTTAGCGGTCCGGGACCCGAACACCGGGGAGCTGTTTTTT; CDR3 protein: CASSLAVRDPNTGELFF
V gene: TRBV20-1; J gene: TRBJ1-2; D gene: NA; clone size: NA; CDR3 DNA: TGCAGCACACAGGGTCGGAATGGCTACACCTTC; CDR3 protein: CSTQGRNGYTF
V gene: TRBV28; J gene: TRBJ2-3; D gene: NA; clone size: NA; CDR3 DNA: TGTGCCAGCAGTTTAATAGTGGGGACAACCACCACAGATACGCAGTATTTT; CDR3 protein: CASSLIVGTTTTDTQYF
V gene: TRBV7-8; J gene: TRBJ1-3; D gene: NA; clone size: NA; CDR3 DNA: TGTGCCAGCTCCGGTTTGAGTGGAAACACCATATATTTT; CDR3 protein: CASSGLSGNTIYF
V gene: TRBV6-1; J gene: TRBJ2-3; D gene: TRBD2; clone size: NA; CDR3 DNA: TGTGCCAGCAGTGAAAGGACTAGCGGGCTCCAGGATACGCAGTATTTT; CDR3 protein: CASSERTSGLQDTQYF
V gene: TRBV5-1; J gene: TRBJ1-2; D gene: NA; clone size: NA; CDR3 DNA: TGCGCCAGCAGCTTGGGGGTAGGAGCGGGCTATGGCTACACCTTC; CDR3 protein: CASSLGVGAGYGYTF
V gene: TRBV7-2; J gene: TRBJ1-4; D gene: NA; clone size: NA; CDR3 DNA: TGTGCCAGCAGCTACCGGGACCGTAATGAAAAACTGTTTTTT; CDR3 protein: CASSYRDRNEKLFF
V gene: TRBV2; J gene: TRBJ2-7; D gene: TRBD2; clone size: few; CDR3 DNA: TGTGCCAGCATTGGTAGCGGGGTCCACAGGAGCTCCTACGAGCAGTACTTC; CDR3 protein: CASIGSGVHRSSYEQYF
V gene: TRBV28; J gene: TRBJ2-7; D gene: NA; clone size: NA; CDR3 DNA: TGTGCCAGCAGCCCCCCCGACAGGCCCTACGAGCAGTACTTC; CDR3 protein: CASSPPDRPYEQYF
V gene: TRBV7-9; J gene: TRBJ2-1; D gene: NA; clone size: NA; CDR3 DNA: TGTGCCAGCACTTATAGGTCGGGCAATGAGCAGTTCTTC; CDR3 protein: CASTYRSGNEQFF
V gene: TRBV18; J gene: TRBJ1-4; D gene: NA; clone size: NA; CDR3 DNA: TGTGCCAGCTCACCTACTCAAGGGTTAGAGGAAAAACTGTTTTTT; CDR3 protein: CASSPTQGLEEKLFF
V gene: TRBV5-1; J gene: TRBJ2-3; D gene: TRBD2; clone size: NA; CDR3 DNA: TGCGCCAGCAGCTTAATGGGACTAGCGGGGGGGCCAGATACGCAGTATTTT; CDR3 protein: CASSLMGLAGGPDTQYF
V gene: TRBV4-2; J gene: TRBJ2-1; D gene: NA; clone size: NA; CDR3 DNA: TGTGCTAGCAGCCTGACCCGACTAGTTCAGTCCGGCGGTGAGCAGTTCTTC; CDR3 protein: CASSLTRLVQSGGEQFF
V gene: TRBV7-3; J gene: TRBJ1-1; D gene: TRBD1; clone size: NA; CDR3 DNA: TGTGCCAGCAGCACACGACAGGGGGCCACTGAAGCTTTCTTT; CDR3 protein: CASSTRQGATEAFF
V gene: TRBV23-1; J gene: TRBJ1-3; D gene: NA; clone size: NA; CDR3 DNA: TGCGCCAGCAGCCTTCACAGGGTCCACTCTGGAAACACCATATATTTT; CDR3 protein: CASSLHRVHSGNTIYF
V gene: TRBV2; J gene: TRBJ2-7; D gene: NA; clone size: NA; CDR3 DNA: TGTGCCAGCAGTGACCGGGACATTGCCTACGAGCAGTACTTC; CDR3 protein: CASSDRDIAYEQYF
V gene: TRBV29-1; J gene: TRBJ1-2; D gene: NA; clone size: NA; CDR3 DNA: TGCAGCGTTGATCGGGCAGCTGACGGCTACACCTTC; CDR3 protein: CSVDRAADGYTF
V gene: TRBV11-1; J gene: TRBJ1-6; D gene: TRBD1; clone size: NA; CDR3 DNA: TGTGCCAGCAGCTCGGGACAGGGCGAAAATTCACCCCTCCACTTT; CDR3 protein: CASSSGQGENSPLHF
V gene: TRBV9; J gene: TRBJ2-3; D gene: NA; clone size: NA; CDR3 DNA: TGTGCCAGCAGCGTAGGGCTAGGGGGAGATACGCAGTATTTT; CDR3 protein: CASSVGLGGDTQYF
V gene: TRBV3-1/TRBV3-2; J gene: TRBJ2-5; D gene: NA; clone size: NA; CDR3 DNA: TGTGCCAGCAGCCACTCCTCGTGGAAGGACGGAGAGACCCAGTACTTC; CDR3 protein: CASSHSSWKDGETQYF
V gene: TRBV28; J gene: TRBJ1-4; D gene: TRBD1; clone size: NA; CDR3 DNA: TGTGCCAGCAGTTTAGTGGGACAGGGCTTAAATGAAAAACTGTTTTTT; CDR3 protein: CASSLVGQGLNEKLFF
V gene: TRBV18; J gene: TRBJ1-1; D gene: NA; clone size: NA; CDR3 DNA: TGTGCCAGCTCACCATTTCGGGGGAAGGACACTGAAGCTTTCTTT; CDR3 protein: CASSPFRGKDTEAFF
V gene: TRBV28; J gene: TRBJ1-3; D gene: NA; clone size: once; CDR3 DNA: TGTGCCAGCAGTGGAGGGGCAGGAAACACCATATATTTT; CDR3 protein: CASSGGAGNTIYF
V gene: TRBV18; J gene: TRBJ2-5; D gene: TRBD1; clone size: NA; CDR3 DNA: TGTGCCAGCTCACCACCGAGACTGCAGGGGGCCGCGGTGGAGACCCAGTACTTC; CDR3 protein: CASSPPRLQGAAVETQYF
V gene: TRBV29-1; J gene: TRBJ2-5; D gene: NA; clone size: NA; CDR3 DNA: TGCAGCGTTGAAGATCTTAGGGTGAGCGTAGGGACCCAGTACTTC; CDR3 protein: CSVEDLRVSVGTQYF